This TCR beta chain was sequenced during a study of blood T cell repertoires in COVID-19. The wider study: COVID-19 samples collected from the United States, Italy and Spain covered acute and convalescent phases. T cells, B-cell-depleted T cells, or PBMCs provided the cDNA or gDNA that served as material.

Sequencing used immunoSEQ multiplex PCR; TCRdb keeps in-frame clones, though not all of them. The table lists a few hundred thousand clones, 88% of them singletons. Participants had their cohort set by participant-reported clinical history. Trimming left V 2 bases short and J 0 bases short, with 8 bases between. The CDR3 covers 15 residues. Germline CDR1 is MNHEY and CDR2 is SVGAGI. This clonotype originated in a man aged 25 to 45 who had recovered from COVID-19. Sequencing used PBMCs or T cells enriched from blood (not recorded which). The genes are TRBV6-5 and TRBJ2-1; a weak D match, TRBD2 (6 bases). CDR3 coding DNA: TGTGCCAGCAGTTACGGGGGGTTCTCCTACAATGAGCAGTTCTTC. Translating gives CASSYGGFSYNEQFF.